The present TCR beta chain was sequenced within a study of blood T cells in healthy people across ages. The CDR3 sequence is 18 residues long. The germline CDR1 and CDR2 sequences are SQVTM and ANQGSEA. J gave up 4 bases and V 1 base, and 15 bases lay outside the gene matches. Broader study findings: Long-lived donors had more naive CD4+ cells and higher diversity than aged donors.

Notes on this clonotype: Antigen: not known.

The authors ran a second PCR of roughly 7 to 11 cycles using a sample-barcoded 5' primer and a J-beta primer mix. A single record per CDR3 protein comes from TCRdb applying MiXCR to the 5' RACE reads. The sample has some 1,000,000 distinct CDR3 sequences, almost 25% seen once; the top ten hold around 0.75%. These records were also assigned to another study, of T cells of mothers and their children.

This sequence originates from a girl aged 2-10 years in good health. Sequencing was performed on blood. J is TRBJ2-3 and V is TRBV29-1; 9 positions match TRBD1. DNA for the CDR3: TGCAGCGTTGAAGGGGACAGGGCTAGGAGTGCCTTCCCAGATACGCAGTATTTT. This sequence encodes CSVEGDRARSAFPDTQYF.